Following are 11 T cell receptor beta chains from one sample sequenced in a study of cytomegalovirus exposure and HLA in healthy donors. The PCR used 60 Vbeta and 13 Jbeta primers. TCRdb keeps only in-frame clones here, not all; method: immunoSEQ multiplex PCR. The table shows over 150,000 clones, with 70% to 90% occurring only once. Material for sequencing was PBMCs. Receptors were obtained from a young woman in good health and CMV-seronegative.

As for this clone: The junction shows a germline mismatch at one end, possibly a read error. The J gene is TRBJ1-2, the V gene TRBV6-6; 10 nucleotides line up with TRBD1. Germline-derived CDR1 and CDR2 are MNHNY and SVGAGI (reference sequence). CDR3 length: 16 residues. This chain's CDR3 is CASSYTPGTGDYGYIF. The CDR3 DNA is TGTGCCAGCAGTTACACCCCCGGGACAGGGGACTATGGCTACATCTTC.

V is TRBV7-2 and J is TRBJ1-4, with TRBD1 as a possible D gene (5 bases). CDR3 length: 16 amino acids. V was shortened by 2 bases and J by 4 bases, with 14 bases between the two germline ends. Germline V lookup: CDR1 SGHTA, CDR2 FQGNSA. In DNA, the CDR3 is TGTGCCAGCAGCTTATTGGGGCGGGGCGGTAATGAAAAACTGTTTTTT. Translation: CASSLLGRGGNEKLFF.

V is TRBV6-1 and J is TRBJ1-4, with 8 bases identical to TRBD1. The CDR3 covers 15 residues. J was trimmed by 6 bases and V by 1 base; bases with no gene match: 4. Germline V gene sequence: CDR1 MNHNS, CDR2 SASEGT. The CDR3 is CASSEGDRFYEKLFF. As DNA, the CDR3 is TGTGCCAGCAGTGAAGGGGACAGGTTTTATGAAAAACTGTTTTTT.

The V gene is TRBV7-8, the J gene TRBJ2-7; 7 nucleotides agree with TRBD2. From germline, CDR1 is SGHVS and CDR2 FQNEAQ. The trim removed 4 bases at V and 2 bases at J, leaving 5 bases unmatched. This CDR3 region has 14 residues. CDR3 sequence: CASSSSGVTYEQYF. DNA for the CDR3: TGTGCCAGCAGCTCAAGCGGGGTTACCTACGAGCAGTACTTC. Drawing the rest from reference TRBV7-8 and TRBJ2-7, the complete variable domain is GAGVSQSPRYKVAKRGQDVALRCDPISGHVSLFWYQQALGQGPEFLTYFQNEAQLDKSGLPSDRFFAERPEGSVSTLKIQRTQQEDSAVYLCASSSSGVTYEQYFGPGTRLTVT.

This clone was seen only a few times. The rearrangement uses TRBV7-9 and TRBJ2-1, with TRBD2 identical over 11 bases. This CDR3 is built from 14 residues. CDR1 is SEHNR, CDR2 FQNEAQ, per germline (reference sequence). The V and J ends lost 5 bases and 9 bases, in that order; junction bases with no gene match: 6. The CDR3 nucleotides read TGTGCCAGCAGCAAACTAGCGGGGGACCCTGAGCAGTTCTTC. The encoded protein is CASSKLAGDPEQFF.

This chain uses TRBV2 with TRBJ2-1, with 11 bases lining up with TRBD1. CDR3 length: 14 residues. Germline-derived CDR1 and CDR2 are SNHLY and FYNNEI. Trimming took 10 bases from V and 6 from J; bases not matched to a gene: 8. CDR3 sequence: CATTGQGVRNEQFF. In DNA form, the CDR3 reads TGTGCCACAACGGGACAGGGGGTCCGCAATGAGCAGTTCTTC.

This chain uses TRBV9 with TRBJ2-2; unclear D gene. The V gene lost 5 bases and the J gene lost 0 bases, with 8 bases spanning the gap. Germline-derived CDR1 and CDR2 are SGDLS and YYNGEE. The CDR3 runs to 14 residues. The CDR3 is CASSRGPNTGELFF. CDR3 DNA: TGTGCCAGCAGTCGCGGCCCGAACACCGGGGAGCTGTTTTTT.

The rearrangement links TRBV9 to TRBJ2-7, with 11 bases that match TRBD2. The germline V gene encodes CDR1 SGDLS and CDR2 YYNGEE. The CDR3 length is 15 residues. V lost 0 bases to trimming and J lost 6 bases; unmatched junction nucleotides: 5. This CDR3 reads CASSVDVTSGAEQYF. The CDR3 coding sequence is TGTGCCAGCAGCGTAGATGTGACTAGCGGGGCCGAGCAGTACTTC.

The gene calls are TRBV6-6 and TRBJ2-5; tentative D call: TRBD1 (6 bases). The CDR3 runs to 14 residues. The germline V gene has CDR1 MNHNY and CDR2 SVGAGI (reference sequence). The ends were cut back, 5 bases at V and 7 bases at J, with 17 bases in the middle. This chain's CDR3 is CASSVTGSRVTQYF. The CDR3 DNA sequence: TGTGCCAGCAGTGTCACAGGGTCCCGAGTGACCCAGTACTTC.

This rearrangement joins TRBV19 to TRBJ2-1; a possible D gene is TRBD2 (5 bases). V lost 3 bases and J 8 bases, leaving 17 bases between the germline ends. The CDR3 has 15 residues. CDR1 LNHDA and CDR2 SQIVND come from the germline V gene (reference sequence). CDR3 nucleotide sequence: TGTGCCAGTAGTATCTATCCTAGTTCGAGGGATGAGCAGTTCTTC. Translated: CASSIYPSSRDEQFF.

This clone was observed a handful of times. This chain connects TRBV7-9 to TRBJ2-2; 9 bases agree with TRBD1. Germline V lookup: CDR1 SEHNR, CDR2 FQNEAQ (reference sequence). This CDR3 region has 15 residues. The V and J ends lost 7 bases and 4 bases, in that order; junction bases with no gene match: 7. The CDR3, as DNA: TGTGCCAGCACACCACAGGGGGCGGTCACCGGGGAGCTGTTTTTT. It codes for CASTPQGAVTGELFF.